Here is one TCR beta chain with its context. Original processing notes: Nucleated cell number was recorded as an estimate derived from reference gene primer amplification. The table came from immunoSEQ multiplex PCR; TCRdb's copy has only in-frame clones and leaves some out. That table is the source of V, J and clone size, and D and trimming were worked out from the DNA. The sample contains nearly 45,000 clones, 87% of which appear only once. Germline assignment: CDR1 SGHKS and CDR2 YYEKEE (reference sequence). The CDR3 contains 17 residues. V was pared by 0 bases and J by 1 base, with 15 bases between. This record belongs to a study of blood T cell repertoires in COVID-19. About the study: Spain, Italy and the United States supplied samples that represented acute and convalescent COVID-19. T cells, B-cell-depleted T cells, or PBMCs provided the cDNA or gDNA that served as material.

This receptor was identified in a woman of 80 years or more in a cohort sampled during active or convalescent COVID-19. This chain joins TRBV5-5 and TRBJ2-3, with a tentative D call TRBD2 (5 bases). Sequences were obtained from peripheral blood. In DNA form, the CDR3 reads TGTGCCAGCAGCTTGGAAGTCGGGTTGGGAGGCACAGATACGCAGTATTTT. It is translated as CASSLEVGLGGTDTQYF.